This T cell receptor beta chain was recorded in a study of blood T cell repertoires in COVID-19. About the research overall: The United States, Italy and Spain were the sources of the acute and convalescent COVID-19 samples. T cells, B-cell-depleted T cells, or PBMCs provided the cDNA or gDNA that served as material.

This clone turned up a few times. Per the authors' pipeline: Reference gene primer amplification in the assay estimated nucleated cell counts. Clones were read by immunoSEQ multiplex PCR, and TCRdb kept only the in-frame ones, dropping some. That table supplies the V and J calls and clone size; D and trimming were determined from the DNA. The sample records roughly 84,000 clones, around 80% being singletons. V lost 1 base, J lost 4 bases, and 22 bases lay in between. The CDR3 runs to 17 residues. The germline V gene has CDR1 SQVTM and CDR2 ANQGSEA. This sequence originates from a woman in her forties with active or convalescent COVID-19. The sample consisted of peripheral blood. The chain is built from TRBV29-1 and TRBJ1-2; D might be TRBD1 (5 bases). The CDR3 DNA reads TGCAGCGTTGAAGGTTTGTTGAGGGACGACGGGGGCTATGGCTACACCTTC. Its protein product is CSVEGLLRDDGGYGYTF.